The 7 T cell receptor beta chains in this list originate from one sample, sequenced in a study of blood T cell repertoires in COVID-19 (dated by TCRdb to the early 2020s). The library was generated by the immunoSEQ multiplex PCR assay. TCRdb took over this immuneACCESS table, retaining in-frame rearrangements with V and J assigned. Such tables are incomplete; in checked studies, under half of the missing clones stem from an unresolved V gene, and the remainder is unexplained. The sample data list roughly 200,000 clones, and about 88% of these were observed just once. The ten largest clonotypes hold 4.5% to 5.5% of the sample. The sequencing input was PBMCs or T cells enriched from blood (not recorded which). The receptors were sampled from a woman aged 30 to 39 who had been exposed to COVID-19.

This chain connects TRBV30 to TRBJ1-3; TRBD1 agrees at 7 bases. Per the germline V gene, CDR1 is GTSNPN and CDR2 is SVGIG (reference sequence). J was trimmed by 0 bases and V by 3 bases; bases with no gene match: 5. CDR3 length equals 15 residues. CDR3 in DNA: TGTGCCTGGAGCGTCAGGGGGATCTCTGGAAACACCATATATTTT. This translates into CAWSVRGISGNTIYF. The full variable domain, with the rest looked up from reference TRBV30 and TRBJ1-3, is SQTIHQWPATLVQPVGSPLSLECTVEGTSNPNLYWYRQAAGRGLQLLFYSVGIGQISSEVPQNLSASRPQDRQFILSSKKLLLSDSGFYLCAWSVRGISGNTIYFGEGSWLTVV.

This chain uses TRBV6-5 with TRBJ1-1; TRBD1 is a possible D gene (6 bases). V lost 6 bases to trimming and J lost 1 base, with 15 bases between them. Germline values: CDR1 MNHEY, CDR2 SVGAGI. The CDR3 totals 15 residues. In DNA, the CDR3 is TGTGCCAGCAGCCAAACCAGGGGAGCGAACACTGAAGCTTTCTTT. It yields the protein CASSQTRGANTEAFF.

This chain connects TRBV6-4 to TRBJ1-5, with 9 bases aligning to TRBD1. The CDR3 is 19 amino acids. The germline gives CDR1 MRHNA, CDR2 SNTAGT. J lost 0 bases, V lost 10 bases, and 19 bases had no gene match. The CDR3 DNA reads as TGTGCCACCAACCAACAGGGGGCTTGTTTAACCCTTAGCAATCAGCCCCAGCATTTT. It codes for CATNQQGACLTLSNQPQHF.

The chain is built from TRBV27 and TRBJ2-5, with 7 nucleotides matching TRBD2. Germline CDR1 MNHEY, CDR2 SMNVEV (reference sequence). CDR3 size: 14 residues. With V trimmed by 0 bases and J by 4 bases, 2 bases remained unmatched. The CDR3 spells CASSLSWEGETQYF. CDR3 nucleotides: TGTGCCAGCAGTTTATCGTGGGAGGGAGAGACCCAGTACTTC.

V is TRBV7-2 and J is TRBJ2-7; D uncertain. The CDR3 has 14 residues. Germline assignment: CDR1 SGHTA and CDR2 FQGNSA. Trimming removed 5 bases at V and 7 bases at J, with 18 bases between. The CDR3 DNA sequence: TGTGCCAGCAGCCCAGAGACTGACCGACGGGAGCAGTACTTC. This codes for CASSPETDRREQYF.

The rearrangement uses TRBV30 and TRBJ1-3; D call uncertain. CDR3 length: 17 residues. Per germline, CDR1 GTSNPN and CDR2 SVGIG (reference sequence). Trimming removed 2 bases from V and 7 bases from J, with 24 bases in between. CDR3 bases: TGTGCCTGGAGTTTTTCAGCGACCGGGAACCGGAGGAACACCATATATTTT. Residues: CAWSFSATGNRRNTIYF.

The gene calls are TRBV6-5 and TRBJ1-2, with TRBD1 identical over 7 bases. This CDR3 region has 16 residues. J gave up 2 bases and V 2 bases, and 8 bases lay outside the gene matches. The germline gives CDR1 MNHEY, CDR2 SVGAGI. The chain's CDR3 is CASSYTGQDLNYGYTF. CDR3 DNA sequence: TGTGCCAGCAGTTACACCGGACAGGACCTCAACTATGGCTACACCTTC.